This T cell receptor beta chain is from a study of CD4 T cells in relation to SARS-CoV-2 and coronaviruses. Study conclusions and caveats: In roughly 65% of donors, memory CD4+ clonotypes crossrecognized SARS-CoV-2 and at least one common cold coronavirus spike. Pre-pandemic and post-infection samples never came from the same donor. The assay detects memory recall responses, not culture-primed primary responses.

The ends were cut back, 1 base at V and 1 base at J, with 7 bases in the middle. Germline CDR1 is MNHNS and CDR2 is SASEGT. The CDR3 has 14 amino acids. CD4 enrichment then naive enrichment separated naive from memory CD4+ cells. Using immunoSEQ multiplex PCR, the repertoire was profiled, and TCRdb retains in-frame clones only, with some absent. This sample has approximately 41,000 clones; 77% occur once, and the top ten carry approximately 20%. Comment on this clone: Its antigen remains unknown.

The gene calls are TRBV6-1 and TRBJ1-2; possibly TRBD1 for D (5 bases). The clonotype originates from an adult with COVID-19. What was sequenced was memory CD4+ T cells from PBMCs, cultured in vitro. CDR3: CASSEVRGNYGYTF. CDR3 DNA sequence: TGTGCCAGCAGTGAAGTGAGGGGTAACTATGGCTACACCTTC.